The present entry profiles one T cell receptor (beta chain) with its context. The repertoire was sequenced with immunoSEQ multiplex PCR; TCRdb's copy has only in-frame clones and lacks some. Of almost 400,000 clones in the sample, under 90% were seen once. The sample is drawn from a study of blood T cell repertoires in COVID-19. V gave up 4 bases and J gave up 3 bases; unmatched junction bases: 1. Germline V gene sequence: CDR1 LGHDT, CDR2 YNNKEL (reference sequence). The CDR3 has 14 amino acids. V usage is TRBV3-1 (or the pseudogene TRBV3-2) and J usage is TRBJ2-1; 9 nucleotides line up with TRBD1. This TCR derives from a young woman who had recovered from COVID-19. The sequencing input was PBMCs or T cells enriched from blood (not recorded which). CDR3 DNA: TGTGCCAGCAGCCGGGACAGGGACTACAATGAGCAGTTCTTC. Translating gives CASSRDRDYNEQFF.